This T cell receptor (beta chain) was sequenced in a study of molecular identifiers for immune sequencing clone quantification. This clonotype was counted at least ten times. The authors built bulk TCR libraries by previously described methods with listed TCR primers. In TCRdb, the PCR reads were re-called with MiXCR into one record per CDR3 protein. The repertoire holds about 640,000 distinct CDR3 sequences, with less than 20% as singletons. V was pared by 3 bases and J by 4 bases, with 4 bases between. The CDR3 is 11 residues long. Germline V gene data show CDR1 as GTSNPN and CDR2 as SVGIG (reference sequence).

Specimen: naive CD8+ T cells from blood, with Jurkat cell RNA spiked in. Subset: FACS-sorted CD8+CD4-CCR7+CD45RA+ naive T cells. The origin of this receptor is a human donor in good health. Some libraries in this study had Jurkat cell RNA spiked in. This sequence joins TRBV30 and TRBJ2-1; no reliable D call. CDR3 DNA sequence: TGTGCCTGGAGAGGGTACAATGAGCAGTTCTTC. It yields the protein CAWRGYNEQFF.